This TCR beta chain derives from a study of CD8 T cells in ankylosing spondylitis (dated by TCRdb to about 2017). Context from the whole study: The study profiled T cell receptor beta repertoires in healthy donors and ankylosing spondylitis patients to find disease-linked TCR variants. In total, the full study cohort was made up of 108 healthy donors and 25 or so ankylosing spondylitis patients. Peripheral blood samples were taken, and synovial fluid was additionally collected from ankylosing spondylitis patients.

Trimmed from V: 5 bases; trimmed from J: 4 bases; junction bases lacking a gene match: 13. The CDR3 starts with the cysteine, ends with the phenylalanine, and has 17 residues. Only the CDR3 DNA stays, 51 bases, in frame from base 1. From the germline V gene, CDR1 is MNHEY and CDR2 is SVGEGT. Overall results and qualifications from the work: According to the report, matched synovial fluid samples from ankylosing spondylitis patients were significantly enriched for the disease-linked clones. A CD8+ phenotype was shown by the disease-linked clones, which were found at relatively low frequencies in peripheral blood. Some of the motif variants had been reported before in the synovial fluid and blood of reactive arthritis patients, a finding that suggests common disease-initiation mechanisms. Blood from ankylosing spondylitis patients appeared to be characterized by a TCR beta motif composed of under ten highly homologous amino acid variants.

TCRdb names Illumina HiSeq 2500 as the instrument used. TCR beta libraries were prepared by quantitative 5'-RACE with molecular barcodes. For the original study's pipeline: To identify disease-linked TCR variants, a new computational method was used, one built on a probabilistic model of VDJ rearrangement. TCRdb trimmed the raw reads at Q25, called clones with MiXCR and kept productive beta chains. Each record represents a unique CDR3 protein, reported with the most common genes and DNA among its rows. TCRdb assigned the V and J calls; the authors' analysis was not used. The sample contains around 230,000 distinct CDR3 sequences, 8% to 9.5% of them found a single time. Together, the top ten hold 6.5% to 7% of the sample. This clonotype was counted at least ten times. What this receptor recognizes is not known. Per-base qualities were not stored, and no clone one base away is much larger.

Specimen: blood, either unsorted or a sorted T cell fraction (not recorded which). This receptor was taken from a male donor with ankylosing spondylitis or in good health (not recorded which). This chain joins TRBV6-2 or TRBV6-3 to TRBJ2-1; 8 bases in the middle match TRBD2. The DNA sequence reads TGTGCCAGCAGTAAATCTCTGATGGCGGGAGGATACAATGAGCAGTTCTTC. It translates to CASSKSLMAGGYNEQFF.